The present TCR beta chain was sequenced within a study of OX40 agonist ivuxolimab in advanced cancers. The protocol was immunoSEQ multiplex PCR, while the TCRdb copy is restricted to in-frame clones and leaves out a portion. Found here are 75,000 to 90,000 clones, 90% to 95% of them singletons; the top ten hold 1.1%. The CDR3 covers 11 residues. Per the germline V gene, CDR1 is SNHLY and CDR2 is FYNNEI. Trimming took 5 bases from V and 4 from J, leaving 6 bases between them. This clonotype was sampled from an adult with an advanced solid tumor such as melanoma, head and neck, liver or kidney cancer. This material consisted of CD4+ or CD8+ T cells sorted from blood, taken in a trial of the OX40 agonist ivuxolimab. The rearrangement uses TRBV2 and TRBJ2-7; D is unresolved. CDR3: CASSLDYEQYF. CDR3 bases: TGTGCCAGCAGTTTGGATTACGAGCAGTACTTC.